This T cell receptor beta chain was sequenced for a study of neurological immune-mediated disorders. Study findings and constraints: Expansion of TCR clones was greatest in HTLV-1-associated myelopathy and smallest in multiple sclerosis, where it fell below that of healthy controls. Private repertoires in all groups were suggested, as expanded clones shared no CDR3 amino acid sequences across subjects.

Germline V gene data show CDR1 as SGHKS and CDR2 as YYEKEE (reference sequence). This CDR3 spans 15 amino acids. The germline V and J ends were trimmed by 4 bases and 5 bases, with 16 bases remaining between them. It was by 5'RACE with 10-nucleotide random UMIs that the cDNA was made. MiXCR, run by TCRdb on the 5' RACE reads, gives a single entry per CDR3 protein. The sample yields around 29,000 distinct CDR3 sequences, 9% to 14% seen once. At least ten counts were recorded for this clonotype. Its antigen is undetermined. This clonotype was sampled from a woman in her sixties in good health. The sample taken for sequencing was PBMCs. This chain links TRBV5-5 with TRBJ2-1; unclear D gene. The chain's CDR3 is CASSGSGNSHNEQFF. The CDR3 bases are TGTGCCAGCAGCGGGTCGGGTAATTCCCACAATGAGCAGTTCTTC.